This T cell receptor beta chain appears in the sequencing data of a study of human T cells and chemical hapten exposure. Background on the study: Per-sample variation in TCR yield stemmed mainly from small pooled library volume differences.

As to time point: pre-sensitization, week 0. The sample's treatment: therapeutic diphenylcyclopropenone sensitization with weekly scalp DPC. Patch tests were applied only after blood draws. V dropped 5 bases and J dropped 0 bases, with 10 bases sitting between them. Germline CDR1 reads MNHEY; CDR2 reads SMNVEV (reference sequence). The CDR3 sequence is 14 residues long. One entry per CDR3 protein results from TCRdb running MiXCR on the RACE reads. The sample holds 150,000 to 200,000 distinct CDR3 sequences, 25% to 30% seen once. This sequence originates from a woman aged 25 to 39 with alopecia areata. Some clones in this sample may be carry-over from other donors' samples. The rearrangement links TRBV27 to TRBJ2-5, with D unresolved. The material sequenced was whole blood, taken in connection with sensitization to the hapten diphenylcyclopropenone (DPC). CDR3: CASSGANNQETQYF. Written as DNA, the CDR3 is TGTGCCAGCAGTGGAGCCAATAACCAAGAGACCCAGTACTTC.